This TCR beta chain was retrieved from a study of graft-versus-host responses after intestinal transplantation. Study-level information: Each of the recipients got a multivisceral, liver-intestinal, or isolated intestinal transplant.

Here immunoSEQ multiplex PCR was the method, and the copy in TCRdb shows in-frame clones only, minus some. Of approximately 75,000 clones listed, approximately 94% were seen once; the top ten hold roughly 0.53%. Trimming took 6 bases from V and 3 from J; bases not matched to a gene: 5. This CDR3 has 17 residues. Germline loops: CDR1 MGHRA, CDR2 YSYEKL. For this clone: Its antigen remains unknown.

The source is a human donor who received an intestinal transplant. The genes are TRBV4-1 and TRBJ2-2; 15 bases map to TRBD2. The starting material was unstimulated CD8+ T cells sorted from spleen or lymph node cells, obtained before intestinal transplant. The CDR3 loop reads CASSPGLAGGDTGELFF. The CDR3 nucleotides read TGCGCCAGCAGTCCGGGACTAGCGGGAGGCGACACCGGGGAGCTGTTTTTT.